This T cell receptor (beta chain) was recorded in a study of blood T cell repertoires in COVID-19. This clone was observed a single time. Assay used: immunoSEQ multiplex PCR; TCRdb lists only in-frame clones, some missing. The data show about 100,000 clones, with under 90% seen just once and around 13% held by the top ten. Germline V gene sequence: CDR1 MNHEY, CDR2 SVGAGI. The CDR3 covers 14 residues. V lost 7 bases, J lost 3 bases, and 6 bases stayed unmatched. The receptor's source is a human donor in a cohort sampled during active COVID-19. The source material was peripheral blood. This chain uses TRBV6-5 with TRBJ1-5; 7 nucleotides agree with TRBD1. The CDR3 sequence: CASNPDRVNQPQHF. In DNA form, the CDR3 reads TGTGCCAGCAACCCAGACAGGGTCAATCAGCCCCAGCATTTT.